The T cell receptor beta chain under discussion was sequenced for a study of radiation and T cells in renal cell carcinoma. General study findings and limits: Pretreatment tumor biopsies were lacking, so baseline clonotypes are unknown.

This table comes from immunoSEQ multiplex PCR, and its TCRdb copy is limited to in-frame clones, with some not included. The table shows around 140,000 clones, with roughly 83% occurring only once. The trim removed 5 bases at V and 5 bases at J, leaving 12 bases unmatched. This CDR3 is 16 amino acids long. In germline, CDR1 is SNHLY, CDR2 FYNNEI. Time point noted: baseline pretreatment blood. Indicated treatment: 15 Gy SBRT to primary tumor, nephrectomy 4 weeks later. This clone was observed many times. What it binds is not known. V is TRBV2 and J is TRBJ1-1, with 9 bases lining up with TRBD1. The starting material was blood, obtained from a patient whose treatment included radiotherapy and nephrectomy. This clonotype originated in a woman between 45 and 60 years old with renal cell carcinoma. The CDR3 sequence is CASSITGGAEGTEAFF. The CDR3 nucleotides read TGTGCCAGCAGTATCACAGGGGGCGCAGAGGGAACTGAAGCTTTCTTT.